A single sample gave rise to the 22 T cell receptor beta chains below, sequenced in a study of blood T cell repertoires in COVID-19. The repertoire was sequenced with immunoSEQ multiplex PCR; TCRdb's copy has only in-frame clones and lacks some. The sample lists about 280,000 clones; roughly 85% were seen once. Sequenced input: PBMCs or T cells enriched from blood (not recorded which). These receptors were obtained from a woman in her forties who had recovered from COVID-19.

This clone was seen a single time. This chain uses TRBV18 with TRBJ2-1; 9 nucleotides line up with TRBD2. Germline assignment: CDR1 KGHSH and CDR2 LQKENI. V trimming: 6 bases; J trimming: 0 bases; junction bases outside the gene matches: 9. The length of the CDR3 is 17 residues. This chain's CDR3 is CASSQSGSGSSYNEQFF. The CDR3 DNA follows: TGTGCCAGCTCGCAAAGCGGTAGCGGGAGCTCCTACAATGAGCAGTTCTTC. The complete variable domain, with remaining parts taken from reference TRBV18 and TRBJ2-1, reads NAGVMQNPRHLVRRRGQEARLRCSPMKGHSHVYWYRQLPEEGLKFMVYLQKENIIDESGMPKERFSAEFPKEGPSILRIQQVVRGDSAAYFCASSQSGSGSSYNEQFFGPGTRLTVL.

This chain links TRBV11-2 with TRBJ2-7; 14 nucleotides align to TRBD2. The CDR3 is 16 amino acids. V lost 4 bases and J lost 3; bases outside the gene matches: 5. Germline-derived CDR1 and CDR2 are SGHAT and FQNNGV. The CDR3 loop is CASSSPGLAGGYEQYF. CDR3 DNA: TGTGCCAGCAGCTCCCCTGGACTAGCGGGAGGCTACGAGCAGTACTTC. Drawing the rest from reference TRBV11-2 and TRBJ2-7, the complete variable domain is EAGVAQSPRYKIIEKRQSVAFWCNPISGHATLYWYQQILGQGPKLLIQFQNNGVVDDSQLPKDRFSAERLKGVDSTLKIQPAKLEDSAVYLCASSSPGLAGGYEQYFGPGTRLTVT.

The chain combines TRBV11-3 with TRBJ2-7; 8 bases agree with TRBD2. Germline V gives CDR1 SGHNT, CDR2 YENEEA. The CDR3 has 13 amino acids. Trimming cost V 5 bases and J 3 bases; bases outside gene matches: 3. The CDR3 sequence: CASSKAGDYEQYF. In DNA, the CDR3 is TGTGCCAGCAGCAAAGCGGGGGACTACGAGCAGTACTTC.

The CDR3 loop reads CASSLTMNTEAFF. DNA for the CDR3: TGTGCCAGCAGCTTGACAATGAACACTGAAGCTTTCTTT. The chain has TRBV7-3 and TRBJ1-1; unclear D gene. CDR1 and CDR2 from the germline V gene are SGHTA and FQGTGA. Trimming took off 3 bases at V and 0 bases at J, with 5 bases between the two ends. The CDR3 has 13 amino acids.

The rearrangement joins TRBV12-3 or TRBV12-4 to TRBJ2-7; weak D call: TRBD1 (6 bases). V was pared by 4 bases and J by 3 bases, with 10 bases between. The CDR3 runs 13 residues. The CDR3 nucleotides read TGTGCCAGCAGTTGGGGCAGGGGCTACGAGCAGTACTTC. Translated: CASSWGRGYEQYF.

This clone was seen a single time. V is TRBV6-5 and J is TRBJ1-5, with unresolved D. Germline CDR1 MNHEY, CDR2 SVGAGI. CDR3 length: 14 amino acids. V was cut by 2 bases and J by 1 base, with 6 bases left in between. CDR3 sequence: CASSYRGSNQPQHF. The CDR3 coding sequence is TGTGCCAGCAGTTACCGCGGAAGCAATCAGCCCCAGCATTTT.

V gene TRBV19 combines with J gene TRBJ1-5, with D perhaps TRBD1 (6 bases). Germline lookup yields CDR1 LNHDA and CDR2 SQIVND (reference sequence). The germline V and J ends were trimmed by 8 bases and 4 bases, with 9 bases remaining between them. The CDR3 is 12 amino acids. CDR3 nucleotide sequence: TGTGCCAGTGGACAGCTTAATCAGCCCCAGCATTTT. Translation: CASGQLNQPQHF. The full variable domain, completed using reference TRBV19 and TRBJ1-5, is DGGITQSPKYLFRKEGQNVTLSCEQNLNHDAMYWYRQDPGQGLRLIYYSQIVNDFQKGDIAEGYSVSREKKESFPLTVTSAQKNPTAFYLCASGQLNQPQHFGDGTRLSIL.

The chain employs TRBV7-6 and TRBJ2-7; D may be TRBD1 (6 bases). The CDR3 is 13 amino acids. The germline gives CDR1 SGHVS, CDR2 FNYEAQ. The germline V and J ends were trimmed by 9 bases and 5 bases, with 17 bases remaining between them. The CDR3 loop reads CARLPTGIHEQYF. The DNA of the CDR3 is TGTGCCAGACTCCCTACAGGGATCCACGAGCAGTACTTC.

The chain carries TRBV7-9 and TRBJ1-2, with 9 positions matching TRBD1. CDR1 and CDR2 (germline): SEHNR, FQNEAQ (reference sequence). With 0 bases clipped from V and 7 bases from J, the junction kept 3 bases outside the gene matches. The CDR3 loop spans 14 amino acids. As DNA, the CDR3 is TGTGCCAGCAGCTTAGCGATGACAGGGGGTGGCTACACCTTC. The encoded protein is CASSLAMTGGGYTF.

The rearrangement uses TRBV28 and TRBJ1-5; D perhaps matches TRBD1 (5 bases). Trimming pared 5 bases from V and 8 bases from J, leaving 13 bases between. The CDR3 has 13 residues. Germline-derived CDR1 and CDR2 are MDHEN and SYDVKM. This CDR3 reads CASSINTGKPQHF. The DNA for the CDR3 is TGTGCCAGCAGTATCAACACAGGCAAGCCCCAGCATTTT.

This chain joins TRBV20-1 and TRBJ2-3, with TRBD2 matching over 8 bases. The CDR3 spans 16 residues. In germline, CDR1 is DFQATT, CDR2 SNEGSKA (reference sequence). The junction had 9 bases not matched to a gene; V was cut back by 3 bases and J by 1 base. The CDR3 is CSASSLRSGGTDTQYF. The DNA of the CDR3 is TGCAGTGCTAGTAGCCTTCGTAGCGGGGGCACAGATACGCAGTATTTT.

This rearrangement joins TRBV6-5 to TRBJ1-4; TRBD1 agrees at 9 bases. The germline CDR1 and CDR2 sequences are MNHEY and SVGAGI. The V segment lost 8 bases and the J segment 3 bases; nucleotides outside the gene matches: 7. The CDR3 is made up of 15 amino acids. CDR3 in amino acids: CASGEQGAANEKLFF. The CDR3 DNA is TGTGCCAGCGGGGAACAGGGGGCTGCTAATGAAAAACTGTTTTTT.

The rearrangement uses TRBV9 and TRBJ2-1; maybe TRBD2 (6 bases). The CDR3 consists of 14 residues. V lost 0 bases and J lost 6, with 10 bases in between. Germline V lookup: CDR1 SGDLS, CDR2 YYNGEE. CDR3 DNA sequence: TGTGCCAGCAGCGTAGGGGGACTCAGCAATGAGCAGTTCTTC. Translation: CASSVGGLSNEQFF.

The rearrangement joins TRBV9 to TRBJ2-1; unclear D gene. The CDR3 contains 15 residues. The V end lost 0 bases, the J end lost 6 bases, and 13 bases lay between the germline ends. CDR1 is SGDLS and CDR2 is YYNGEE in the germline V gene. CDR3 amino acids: CASSVAPTNLNEQFF. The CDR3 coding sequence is TGTGCCAGCAGCGTAGCTCCGACAAACCTCAATGAGCAGTTCTTC.

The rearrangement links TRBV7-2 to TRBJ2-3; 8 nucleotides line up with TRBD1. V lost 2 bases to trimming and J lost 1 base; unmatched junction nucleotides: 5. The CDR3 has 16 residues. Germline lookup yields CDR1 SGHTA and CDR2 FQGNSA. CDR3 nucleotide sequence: TGTGCCAGCAGCTTATATGAGACAGGGGGCACAGATACGCAGTATTTT. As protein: CASSLYETGGTDTQYF.

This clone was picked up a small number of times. CDR3 coding DNA: TGTGCCAGCAGCCCCCAAGTAGCGGGAGCCGAGCAGTACTTC. Its translation: CASSPQVAGAEQYF. The rearrangement uses TRBV7-9 and TRBJ2-7, with 9 bases fitting TRBD2. Germline V CDR1 and CDR2: SEHNR, FQNEAQ (reference sequence). V was clipped by 5 bases and J by 6 bases; unmatched bases: 8. This CDR3 spans 14 amino acids. The entire variable domain, with the rest obtained from reference TRBV7-9 and TRBJ2-7, is as follows: DTGVSQNPRHKITKRGQNVTFRCDPISEHNRLYWYRQTLGQGPEFLTYFQNEAQLEKSRLLSDRFSAERPKGSFSTLEIQRTEQGDSAMYLCASSPQVAGAEQYFGPGTRLTVT.

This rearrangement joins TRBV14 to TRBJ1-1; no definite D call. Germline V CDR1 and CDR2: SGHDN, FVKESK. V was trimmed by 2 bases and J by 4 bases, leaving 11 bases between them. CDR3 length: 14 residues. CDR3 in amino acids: CASSQWAAGTEAFF. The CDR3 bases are TGTGCCAGCAGCCAATGGGCAGCTGGCACTGAAGCTTTCTTT.

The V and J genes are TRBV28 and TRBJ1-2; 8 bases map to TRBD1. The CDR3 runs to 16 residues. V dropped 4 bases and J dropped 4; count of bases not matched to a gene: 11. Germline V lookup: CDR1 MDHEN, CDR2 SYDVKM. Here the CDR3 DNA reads TGTGCCAGCAGTTCTCCCGCGACAGGGGTCACCTATGGCTACACCTTC. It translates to CASSSPATGVTYGYTF.

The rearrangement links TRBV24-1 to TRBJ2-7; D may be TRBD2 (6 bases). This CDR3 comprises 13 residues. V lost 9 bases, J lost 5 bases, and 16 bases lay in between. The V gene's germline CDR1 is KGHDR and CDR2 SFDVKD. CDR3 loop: CATSPVGRDEQYF. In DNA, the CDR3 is TGTGCCACCTCCCCGGTCGGGAGAGACGAGCAGTACTTC.

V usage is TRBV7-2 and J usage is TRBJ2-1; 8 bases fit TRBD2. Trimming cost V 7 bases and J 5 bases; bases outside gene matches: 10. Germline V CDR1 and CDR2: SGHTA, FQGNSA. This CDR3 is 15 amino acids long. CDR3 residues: CASNPSGLAHNEQFF. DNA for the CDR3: TGTGCCAGCAACCCGTCCGGACTAGCCCACAATGAGCAGTTCTTC.

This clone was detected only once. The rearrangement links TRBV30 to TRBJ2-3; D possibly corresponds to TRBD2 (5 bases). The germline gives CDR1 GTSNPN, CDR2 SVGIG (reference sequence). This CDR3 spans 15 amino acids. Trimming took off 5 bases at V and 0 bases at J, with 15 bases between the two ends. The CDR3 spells CAWRGRATSTDTQYF. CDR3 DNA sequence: TGTGCCTGGCGTGGGCGGGCCACTAGCACAGATACGCAGTATTTT.

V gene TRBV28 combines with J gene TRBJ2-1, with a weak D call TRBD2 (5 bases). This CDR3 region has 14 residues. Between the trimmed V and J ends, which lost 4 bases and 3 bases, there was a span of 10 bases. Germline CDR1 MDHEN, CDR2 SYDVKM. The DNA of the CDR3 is TGTGCCAGCAGTTGGCTAGCCGGCTACAATGAGCAGTTCTTC. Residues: CASSWLAGYNEQFF. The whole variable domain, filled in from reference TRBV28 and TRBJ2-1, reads DVKVTQSSRYLVKRTGEKVFLECVQDMDHENMFWYRQDPGLGLRLIYFSYDVKMKEKGDIPEGYSVSREKKERFSLILESASTNQTSMYLCASSWLAGYNEQFFGPGTRLTVL.